The 24 T cell receptor beta chains below come from one sample, sequenced in a study of Ad26.COV2.S vaccination and SARS-CoV-2 variants. Treatment given: some 20 received Ad26.COV2.S at low or high dose, single or two shots; 5 received placebo; per-sample allocation not given. Day 63 following the first vaccine or placebo injection was when the samples were taken. Libraries were prepared by immunoSEQ multiplex PCR; TCRdb keeps only in-frame clonotypes and omits some of them. The sample has around 450,000 clones, 90% seen once. This material consisted of peripheral blood, taken in a trial of Ad26.COV2.S vaccine versus placebo. The receptors were gathered from a person between 18 and 59 years old who received the Ad26.COV2.S COVID-19 vaccine or a placebo.

The J gene is TRBJ1-2, the V gene TRBV23-1; 8 positions match TRBD1. TRBV23-1 is designated an ORF whose function remains uncertain. V lost 2 bases and J lost 8; bases outside the gene matches: 7. The CDR3 sequence is 14 residues long. This CDR3 is CASSQPRTGRGYTF. The CDR3 coding sequence is TGCGCCAGCAGTCAACCCAGGACAGGGCGCGGCTACACCTTC.

The genes are TRBV24-1 and TRBJ2-7; D not certain. The germline V gene has CDR1 KGHDR and CDR2 SFDVKD. This CDR3 has 12 amino acids. Trimming pared 5 bases from V and 1 base from J, leaving 5 bases between. CDR3 DNA: TGTGCCACCAGTGCCGGTTCCTACGAGCAGTACTTC. Residues: CATSAGSYEQYF.

The chain recombines TRBV29-1 with TRBJ2-7; the match to TRBD2 covers 8 bases. The germline V gene has CDR1 SQVTM and CDR2 ANQGSEA. J lost 4 bases, V lost 6 bases, and 5 bases had no gene match. CDR3 size: 12 residues. As DNA, the CDR3 is TGCAGCGTCCAGCGGGGGAGTTACGAGCAGTACTTC. Its translation is CSVQRGSYEQYF.

The chain has TRBV27 and TRBJ2-3, with 10 bases aligning to TRBD1. Germline CDR1 MNHEY, CDR2 SMNVEV (reference sequence). CDR3 length: 16 residues. V gave up 8 bases and J gave up 5 bases; unmatched junction bases: 13. This CDR3 is CASARTGTGEVDTQYF. CDR3 coding DNA: TGTGCCAGCGCCCGGACCGGGACAGGGGAGGTAGATACGCAGTATTTT.

The rearrangement links TRBV25-1 to TRBJ2-5, with a weak D call TRBD2 (6 bases). V was trimmed by 10 bases and J by 7 bases, leaving 19 bases between them. CDR1 and CDR2 (germline): MGHDK, SYGVNS. This CDR3 contains 13 residues. CDR3 nucleotide sequence: TGTGCCACGTCACTGGGGGGTGGATCGACCCAGTACTTC. This gives the protein CATSLGGGSTQYF.

The chain has TRBV7-9 and TRBJ2-1, with D unresolved. Per the germline V gene, CDR1 is SEHNR and CDR2 is FQNEAQ (reference sequence). Deletions cut 2 bases from V and 5 bases from J, with 7 bases between. This CDR3 has 13 amino acids. CDR3: CASSLSENNEQFF. Written as DNA, the CDR3 is TGTGCCAGCAGCTTATCCGAGAACAATGAGCAGTTCTTC.

The J gene is TRBJ1-2, the V gene TRBV5-6, with D tentatively TRBD1 (6 bases). The CDR3 has 15 amino acids. Germline V gene data show CDR1 as SGHDT and CDR2 as YYEEEE. V dropped 4 bases and J dropped 3 bases, with 16 bases sitting between them. In nucleotides, the CDR3 is TGTGCCAGCAGCCCCCAGGGAGGGGGGTACTATGGCTACACCTTC. Amino acid sequence: CASSPQGGGYYGYTF.

The gene calls are TRBV6-2 or TRBV6-3 and TRBJ2-2; TRBD2 agrees at 7 bases. The CDR3 consists of 15 residues. The trim removed 3 bases at V and 4 bases at J, leaving 5 bases unmatched. Germline V gives CDR1 MNHEY, CDR2 SVGEGT. CDR3 sequence reads: CASSYPGTITGELFF. The DNA of the CDR3 is TGTGCCAGCAGTTATCCCGGGACTATCACCGGGGAGCTGTTTTTT.

The rearrangement joins TRBV7-8 to TRBJ1-2; D is perhaps TRBD1 (5 bases). V dropped 0 bases and J dropped 6 bases, with 8 bases sitting between them. CDR1 is SGHVS, CDR2 FQNEAQ, per germline. The CDR3 has 13 residues. CDR3 DNA sequence: TGTGCCAGCAGCTTAGCAGGGGAGGATGGCTACACCTTC. Amino acids: CASSLAGEDGYTF.

The rearrangement uses TRBV28 and TRBJ2-7, with 10 bases fitting TRBD2. Germline trimming cut 2 bases from V and 5 bases from J; bases unmatched to any gene: 6. CDR3 length equals 15 residues. Germline assignment: CDR1 MDHEN and CDR2 SYDVKM. CDR3: CASSLGLAGDHEQYF. The CDR3 DNA follows: TGTGCCAGCAGTTTAGGGCTAGCGGGAGATCACGAGCAGTACTTC.

In its sample, this clone was seen once. The chain uses TRBV4-1 and TRBJ1-6, with 8 bases lining up with TRBD1. The V gene end was trimmed by 0 bases and the J gene end by 8 bases; junction bases not matched to a gene: 3. This CDR3 has 15 residues. Germline assignment: CDR1 MGHRA and CDR2 YSYEKL. This CDR3 reads CASSQEGQVDSPLHF. The CDR3 DNA sequence: TGCGCCAGCAGCCAAGAGGGACAGGTGGATTCACCCCTCCACTTT.

A single count supports this clone. The genes are TRBV5-4 and TRBJ1-1; no firm D call. The germline gives CDR1 SGHNT, CDR2 YYREEE (reference sequence). The germline V and J ends were trimmed by 4 bases and 1 base, with 11 bases remaining between them. CDR3 length equals 14 residues. The CDR3 region is CASSPAIRNTEAFF. CDR3 nucleotides: TGTGCCAGCAGCCCGGCCATTAGGAACACTGAAGCTTTCTTT.

The chain recombines TRBV18 with TRBJ2-5; D remains unclear. The germline gives CDR1 KGHSH, CDR2 LQKENI. This CDR3 comprises 14 residues. V was trimmed by 0 bases and J by 7 bases, leaving 12 bases between them. The CDR3 coding sequence is TGTGCCAGCTCACCACCGGACGATATGGGGACCCAGTACTTC. Translation: CASSPPDDMGTQYF. The variable domain in full, with the rest retrieved from reference TRBV18 and TRBJ2-5, is NAGVMQNPRHLVRRRGQEARLRCSPMKGHSHVYWYRQLPEEGLKFMVYLQKENIIDESGMPKERFSAEFPKEGPSILRIQQVVRGDSAAYFCASSPPDDMGTQYFGPGTRLLVL.

The rearrangement links TRBV6-5 to TRBJ1-6, with 9 positions matching TRBD1. CDR1 and CDR2 (germline): MNHEY, SVGAGI. With V trimmed by 4 bases and J by 5 bases, 3 bases remained unmatched. The CDR3 spans 15 residues. CDR3 DNA sequence: TGTGCCAGCAGTTCAACAGGGGGCGATAATTCACCCCTCCACTTT. Encoded protein: CASSSTGGDNSPLHF.

V is TRBV5-4 and J is TRBJ2-1, with D unclear. The CDR3 totals 16 residues. V was pared by 1 base and J by 0 bases, with 11 bases between. Per the germline V gene, CDR1 is SGHNT and CDR2 is YYREEE (reference sequence). The CDR3 sequence is CASSLRLASSYNEQFF. In nucleotides, the CDR3 is TGTGCCAGCAGCTTGCGACTGGCGAGCTCCTACAATGAGCAGTTCTTC. The whole variable domain, remainder taken from reference TRBV5-4 and TRBJ2-1, is ETGVTQSPTHLIKTRGQQVTLRCSSQSGHNTVSWYQQALGQGPQFIFQYYREEENGRGNFPPRFSGLQFPNYSSELNVNALELDDSALYLCASSLRLASSYNEQFFGPGTRLTVL.

In this sample, this clone turned up a few times. The chain couples TRBV7-9 to TRBJ2-7, with TRBD2 matching 15 bases. The CDR3 is 16 residues long. CDR1 and CDR2 from the germline V gene are SEHNR and FQNEAQ (reference sequence). J was trimmed by 3 bases and V by 2 bases; bases with no gene match: 2. CDR3 DNA: TGTGCCAGCAGCTTACCGGGACTAGCGGGAGGCTACGAGCAGTACTTC. It translates to CASSLPGLAGGYEQYF.

The CDR3 sequence is CASSLGRSETQYF. CDR3 DNA: TGTGCCAGCAGCTTAGGTCGTTCGGAGACCCAGTACTTC. V gene TRBV11-3 combines with J gene TRBJ2-5; the D is unclear. The CDR3 extends over 13 amino acids. In germline, CDR1 is SGHNT, CDR2 YENEEA. Between the trimmed V and J ends, which lost 1 base and 5 bases, there was a span of 8 bases.

The chain joins TRBV7-8 to TRBJ2-1; 8 nucleotides line up with TRBD1. J lost 3 bases, V lost 5 bases, and 21 bases had no gene match. Germline V gives CDR1 SGHVS, CDR2 FQNEAQ. This CDR3 comprises 20 residues. CDR3 in amino acids: CASSRDRGFRGLRDYNEQFF. CDR3 sequence (DNA): TGTGCCAGCAGCCGAGACAGGGGTTTCCGGGGATTGAGGGACTACAATGAGCAGTTCTTC.

The CDR3 sequence: CASSSSGSRGETQYF. DNA of the CDR3: TGTGCCAGCAGCTCCAGTGGTAGCAGGGGAGAGACCCAGTACTTC. This chain connects TRBV11-3 to TRBJ2-5; tentatively, D is TRBD1 (6 bases). Trimming took off 4 bases at V and 4 bases at J, with 16 bases between the two ends. The V gene's germline CDR1 is SGHNT and CDR2 YENEEA. The CDR3 has 15 amino acids.

This chain links TRBV5-1 with TRBJ1-1; the D gene is possibly TRBD1 (5 bases). The V end was cut by 1 base, the J end by 1 base, with 14 bases between. Germline V gene sequence: CDR1 SGHRS, CDR2 YFSETQ. The CDR3 contains 16 residues. The CDR3 nucleotides read TGCGCCAGCAGCTTGATCGAGGGGTTGGGGAACACTGAAGCTTTCTTT. This encodes CASSLIEGLGNTEAFF.

The genes are TRBV10-3 and TRBJ2-2; 7 bases fit TRBD1. V was clipped by 6 bases and J by 0 bases; unmatched bases: 7. The CDR3 has 16 amino acids. Germline V gives CDR1 ENHRY, CDR2 SYGVKD. CDR3 coding DNA: TGTGCCATCAGGACACCGGGACAGACGAACACCGGGGAGCTGTTTTTT. It yields the protein CAIRTPGQTNTGELFF.

Turning to this clone: This specimen includes other DNA sequences encoding the same CDR3. The CDR3 spells CASSYSTGNTGELFF. CDR3 nucleotides: TGTGCCAGCAGTTACTCGACCGGAAACACCGGGGAGCTGTTTTTT. The chain employs TRBV6-5 and TRBJ2-2, with unresolved D. V lost 0 bases and J lost 2, with 7 bases in between. CDR1 and CDR2 (germline): MNHEY, SVGAGI. The CDR3 has 15 amino acids.

This chain uses TRBV28 with TRBJ1-2; D not certain. V was cut by 4 bases and J by 4 bases, with 10 bases left in between. The germline gives CDR1 MDHEN, CDR2 SYDVKM. The CDR3 runs to 13 residues. CDR3 amino acids: CASSSAALYGYTF. The CDR3 region has the DNA TGTGCCAGCAGTTCCGCAGCTCTCTATGGCTACACCTTC.

The chain employs TRBV28 and TRBJ2-7; the D gene is possibly TRBD1 (6 bases). The CDR3 has 13 residues. Looked up from germline, CDR1 is MDHEN and CDR2 is SYDVKM. V was shortened by 5 bases and J by 11 bases, with 19 bases between the two germline ends. The CDR3: CASSQRQVEFEYF. The CDR3 nucleotides read TGTGCCAGCAGTCAGAGACAGGTCGAGTTTGAGTACTTC.